One and the same sample provided the 17 T cell receptor beta chains below, sequenced in a study of cytomegalovirus exposure and HLA in healthy donors. Clones were read by immunoSEQ multiplex PCR, and TCRdb kept only the in-frame ones, dropping some. The data show approximately 150,000 clones, roughly 87% seen once. Sequences were obtained from PBMCs. The receptors were sampled from a man aged 18 to 29 in good health and CMV-seropositive.

This chain links TRBV14 with TRBJ2-1; TRBD2 matches at 10 bases. In germline, CDR1 is SGHDN, CDR2 FVKESK. The CDR3 contains 15 residues. The V and J ends lost 1 base and 8 bases, in that order; junction bases with no gene match: 5. CDR3 amino acids: CASSQGTSGGHEQFF. The CDR3 nucleotides are TGTGCCAGCAGCCAAGGGACTAGCGGTGGGCATGAGCAGTTCTTC.

J is TRBJ1-6 and V is TRBV7-2; D is undetermined. This CDR3 has 13 amino acids. V lost 1 base and J lost 8, with 6 bases in between. Germline lookup yields CDR1 SGHTA and CDR2 FQGNSA. The CDR3 loop reads CASSLVQDSPLHF. CDR3 nucleotide sequence: TGTGCCAGCAGCTTAGTCCAGGATTCACCCCTCCACTTT.

Written as DNA, the CDR3 is TGCAGCGTTGAAAACGAGGGAGGGGGGGGTGAGCAGTTCTTC. Its translation is CSVENEGGGGEQFF. The chain is built from TRBV29-1 and TRBJ2-1, with D possibly TRBD2 on 7 matching bases. Trimming left V 2 bases short and J 9 bases short, with 17 bases between. Germline values: CDR1 SQVTM, CDR2 ANQGSEA. This CDR3 comprises 14 residues.

The chain employs TRBV28 and TRBJ1-6, with TRBD1 matching 7 bases. Trimming removed 8 bases from V and 6 bases from J; junction bases left unmatched: 4. The CDR3 is 13 amino acids. In germline, CDR1 is MDHEN, CDR2 SYDVKM. The chain's CDR3 is CASGDSFNSPLHF. CDR3 bases: TGTGCCAGCGGGGACAGTTTTAATTCACCCCTCCACTTT. The variable domain in full, completed from reference TRBV28 and TRBJ1-6, reads DVKVTQSSRYLVKRTGEKVFLECVQDMDHENMFWYRQDPGLGLRLIYFSYDVKMKEKGDIPEGYSVSREKKERFSLILESASTNQTSMYLCASGDSFNSPLHFGNGTRLTVT.

The genes are TRBV7-8 and TRBJ1-2, with TRBD1 as a possible D gene (6 bases). In germline, CDR1 is SGHVS, CDR2 FQNEAQ. This CDR3 is built from 14 residues. Trimming removed 5 bases from V and 8 bases from J, with 18 bases in between. CDR3 bases: TGTGCCAGCAGCCAAGATCAGGGGACGGGGGGCTACACCTTC. Protein product: CASSQDQGTGGYTF. Together with reference TRBV7-8 and TRBJ1-2, the CDR3 gives the full variable domain: GAGVSQSPRYKVAKRGQDVALRCDPISGHVSLFWYQQALGQGPEFLTYFQNEAQLDKSGLPSDRFFAERPEGSVSTLKIQRTQQEDSAVYLCASSQDQGTGGYTFGSGTRLTVV.

CDR3 residues: CASSLGQGLYGYTF. The CDR3 DNA sequence: TGTGCCAGCAGTTTAGGACAGGGTCTTTATGGCTACACCTTC. The chain combines TRBV28 with TRBJ1-2; 8 bases align to TRBD1. Germline V gene lookup returns CDR1 MDHEN and CDR2 SYDVKM. This CDR3 comprises 14 residues. The V gene end was trimmed by 2 bases and the J gene end by 5 bases; junction bases not matched to a gene: 4.

This chain uses TRBV4-1 with TRBJ2-1; D ambiguous. The germline V and J ends were trimmed by 1 base and 3 bases, with 10 bases remaining between them. The CDR3 is 15 amino acids. Germline-derived CDR1 and CDR2 are MGHRA and YSYEKL. The CDR3 region is CASSQVLSVYNEQFF. The DNA of the CDR3 is TGCGCCAGCAGCCAAGTGTTGTCGGTCTACAATGAGCAGTTCTTC.

This chain connects TRBV7-2 to TRBJ1-1; 7 nucleotides agree with TRBD1. V dropped 2 bases and J dropped 4; count of bases not matched to a gene: 4. This CDR3 comprises 14 residues. Germline CDR1 and CDR2: SGHTA and FQGNSA. The CDR3 sequence is CASSLSAGGTEAFF. The CDR3 DNA reads TGTGCCAGCAGCTTATCGGCAGGGGGCACTGAAGCTTTCTTT.

This sequence joins TRBV5-4 and TRBJ2-3, with 8 bases aligning to TRBD1. CDR1 is SGHNT, CDR2 YYREEE, per germline (reference sequence). CDR3 size: 14 residues. V lost 3 bases to trimming and J lost 5 bases; unmatched junction nucleotides: 5. CDR3 coding DNA: TGTGCCAGCAGCTCGCCGACAGGGGAAGATACGCAGTATTTT. Translating gives CASSSPTGEDTQYF.

The gene calls are TRBV13 and TRBJ1-2; a possible D gene is TRBD1 (5 bases). Germline V gene sequence: CDR1 PRHDT, CDR2 FYEKMQ (reference sequence). This CDR3 is built from 15 residues. V lost 5 bases, J lost 7 bases, and 20 bases lay in between. The CDR3 coding sequence is TGTGCCAGCAGCAGTATCGGGACTGACGTCTTTGGCTACACCTTC. As protein: CASSSIGTDVFGYTF. Full variable domain (missing parts from reference TRBV13 and TRBJ1-2): AAGVIQSPRHLIKEKRETATLKCYPIPRHDTVYWYQQGPGQDPQFLISFYEKMQSDKGSIPDRFSAQQFSDYHSELNMSSLELGDSALYFCASSSIGTDVFGYTFGSGTRLTVV.

This chain links TRBV27 with TRBJ2-2, with TRBD1 as a possible D gene (6 bases). The V gene lost 6 bases and the J gene lost 6 bases, with 14 bases spanning the gap. The germline gives CDR1 MNHEY, CDR2 SMNVEV (reference sequence). The CDR3 sequence is 14 residues long. Here the CDR3 DNA reads TGTGCCAGCAGGGGCCTTAGGACAGCCGGGGAGCTGTTTTTT. Translation gives CASRGLRTAGELFF.

V usage is TRBV11-2 and J usage is TRBJ2-7; D unresolved. V was cut by 0 bases and J by 0 bases, with 12 bases left in between. The CDR3 runs to 16 residues. The germline V gene encodes CDR1 SGHAT and CDR2 FQNNGV. DNA for the CDR3: TGTGCCAGCAGCTTAGACGCACAGTTTTTCTCCTACGAGCAGTACTTC. Its translation: CASSLDAQFFSYEQYF.

The chain couples TRBV13 to TRBJ1-1; D remains ambiguous. The germline V gene has CDR1 PRHDT and CDR2 FYEKMQ (reference sequence). The CDR3 is 11 residues long. V lost 5 bases and J 8 bases, leaving 9 bases between the germline ends. The CDR3 sequence: CASSVREEAFF. The CDR3 bases are TGTGCCAGCAGCGTCCGGGAGGAAGCTTTCTTT.

This rearrangement joins TRBV25-1 to TRBJ2-2; D is possibly TRBD2 (6 bases). The germline CDR1 and CDR2 sequences are MGHDK and SYGVNS. V lost 1 base, J lost 9 bases, and 9 bases lay in between. CDR3 size: 13 residues. The CDR3: CASSELGTRELFF. In DNA, the CDR3 is TGTGCCAGCAGTGAATTAGGGACTCGGGAGCTGTTTTTT.

V gene TRBV14 combines with J gene TRBJ1-1; D possibly corresponds to TRBD1 (5 bases). Looked up from germline, CDR1 is SGHDN and CDR2 is FVKESK. The V and J ends lost 6 bases and 1 base respectively, with 12 bases between them. This CDR3 region has 14 residues. This chain's CDR3 is CASRLQGGNTEAFF. The CDR3 nucleotides are TGTGCCAGCAGACTTCAGGGTGGGAACACTGAAGCTTTCTTT.

The chain is built from TRBV6-5 and TRBJ2-1; 8 bases fit TRBD2. CDR3 length equals 13 residues. In germline, CDR1 is MNHEY, CDR2 SVGAGI. V trimming: 5 bases; J trimming: 6 bases; junction bases outside the gene matches: 3. The CDR3 region is CASSIGTSNEQFF. CDR3 coding DNA: TGTGCCAGCAGTATCGGGACTAGCAATGAGCAGTTCTTC.

V gene TRBV14 combines with J gene TRBJ1-6, with no clear D. The germline V gene encodes CDR1 SGHDN and CDR2 FVKESK. This CDR3 contains 14 residues. Between the trimmed V and J ends, which lost 1 base and 9 bases, there was a span of 10 bases. CDR3 DNA: TGTGCCAGCAGCCAAGGGACTTTAACTTCACCCCTCCACTTT. It specifies CASSQGTLTSPLHF.